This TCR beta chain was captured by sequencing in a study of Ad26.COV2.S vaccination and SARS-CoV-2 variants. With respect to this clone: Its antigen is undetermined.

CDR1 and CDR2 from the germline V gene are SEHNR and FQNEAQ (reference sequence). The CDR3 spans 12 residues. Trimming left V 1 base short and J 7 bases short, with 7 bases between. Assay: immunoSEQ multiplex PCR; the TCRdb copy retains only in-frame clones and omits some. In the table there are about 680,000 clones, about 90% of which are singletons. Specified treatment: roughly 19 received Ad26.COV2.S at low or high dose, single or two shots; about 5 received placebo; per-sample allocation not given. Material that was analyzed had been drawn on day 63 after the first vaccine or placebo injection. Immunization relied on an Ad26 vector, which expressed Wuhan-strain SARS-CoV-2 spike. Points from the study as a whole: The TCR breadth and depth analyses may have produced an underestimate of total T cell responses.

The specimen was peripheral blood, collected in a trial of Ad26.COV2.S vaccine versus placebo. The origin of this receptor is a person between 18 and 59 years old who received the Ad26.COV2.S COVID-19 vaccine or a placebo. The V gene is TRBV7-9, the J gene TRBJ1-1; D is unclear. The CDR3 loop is CASSLGGIEAFF. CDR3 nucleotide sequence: TGTGCCAGCAGCTTAGGAGGGATTGAAGCTTTCTTT.